This T cell receptor beta chain was identified during a study of vaccination effects on CD4 cells after COVID-19. Data came from immunoSEQ multiplex PCR; TCRdb stores just in-frame clones and leaves some out. Among 70,000 to 85,000 clones, roughly three quarters were seen once, and the ten largest hold roughly 1.9%. This CDR3 comprises 17 residues. Trimming removed 5 bases from V and 0 bases from J, with 17 bases in between. Germline loops: CDR1 MDHEN, CDR2 SYDVKM. The culture ran for about eleven days before CD4+ T cells were isolated. Comment on this clone: Its matching antigen is unknown.

The material sequenced was CD4+ T cells from PBMCs cultured without peptide, taken before COVID-19 vaccination. This sequence originates from a human donor who received a COVID-19 vaccine. This chain connects TRBV28 to TRBJ1-3, with a tentative D call TRBD1 (5 bases). CDR3 sequence: CASSAGTAKDSGNTIYF. The CDR3 coding sequence is TGTGCCAGCAGTGCCGGGACTGCCAAAGACTCTGGAAACACCATATATTTT.